One sample yielded the 2 T cell receptor beta chains listed below, sequenced in a study of blood T cell repertoires in COVID-19. Repertoires were generated with immunoSEQ multiplex PCR, while TCRdb's copy carries only in-frame clones and drops some. The sample has some 300,000 clones; over 80% are singletons. Sequenced material: peripheral blood. The receptors come from a woman aged 50 to 65 with COVID-19, enrolled during active disease.

J is TRBJ2-5 and V is TRBV3-1 (or the pseudogene TRBV3-2), with 7 bases identical to TRBD2. Germline trimming cut 4 bases from V and 2 bases from J; bases unmatched to any gene: 7. This CDR3 comprises 15 residues. Germline loops: CDR1 LGHDT, CDR2 YNNKEL (reference sequence). CDR3 in amino acids: CASSRVREAQETQYF. The CDR3 nucleotides are TGTGCCAGCAGCCGGGTCCGGGAGGCTCAAGAGACCCAGTACTTC.

The chain uses TRBV4-2 and TRBJ1-1, with unresolved D. CDR3 length equals 12 residues. CDR1 is LGHNA and CDR2 is YNFKEQ in the germline V gene. V lost 0 bases and J lost 10, with 9 bases in between. The CDR3 loop reads CASSQDWEVAFF. CDR3 sequence (DNA): TGTGCCAGCAGCCAAGATTGGGAGGTAGCTTTCTTT.